The clone carrying this TCR beta chain was detected many times. Its target is not known. Scientists amplified the TCR beta CDR3 regions from RNA transcripts. First-round RT-PCR employed HTBI primers, with a second-round multiplex PCR after it. TCRdb used MiXCR to reprocess the multiplex PCR reads, holding one entry per CDR3 protein. The table lists over 500,000 distinct CDR3 sequences, 20% to 25% of them singletons. The data originate from a study of Graves' ophthalmopathy and Graves' hyperthyroidism. Broader study findings: Most expanded thyroid clonotypes above 0.001 frequency also appeared in blood.

Germline lookup yields CDR1 SNHLY and CDR2 FYNNEI. This CDR3 is built from 14 residues. Trimming left V 6 bases short and J 0 bases short, with 11 bases between. Sequencing was done on a sample of peripheral blood. The chain uses TRBV2 and TRBJ1-1; a weak D match, TRBD1 (5 bases). This receptor was taken from a woman younger than 30 with stable Graves' hyperthyroidism. Some clones in this sample may be carry-over from other donors' samples. The CDR3 is CASRVQVMNTEAFF. In DNA form, the CDR3 reads TGTGCCAGCAGGGTACAGGTGATGAACACTGAAGCTTTCTTT. Complete variable domain (other parts from reference TRBV2 and TRBJ1-1): EPEVTQTPSHQVTQMGQEVILRCVPISNHLYFYWYRQILGQKVEFLVSFYNNEISEKSEIFDDQFSVERPDGSNFTLKIRSTKLEDSAMYFCASRVQVMNTEAFFGQGTRLTVV.